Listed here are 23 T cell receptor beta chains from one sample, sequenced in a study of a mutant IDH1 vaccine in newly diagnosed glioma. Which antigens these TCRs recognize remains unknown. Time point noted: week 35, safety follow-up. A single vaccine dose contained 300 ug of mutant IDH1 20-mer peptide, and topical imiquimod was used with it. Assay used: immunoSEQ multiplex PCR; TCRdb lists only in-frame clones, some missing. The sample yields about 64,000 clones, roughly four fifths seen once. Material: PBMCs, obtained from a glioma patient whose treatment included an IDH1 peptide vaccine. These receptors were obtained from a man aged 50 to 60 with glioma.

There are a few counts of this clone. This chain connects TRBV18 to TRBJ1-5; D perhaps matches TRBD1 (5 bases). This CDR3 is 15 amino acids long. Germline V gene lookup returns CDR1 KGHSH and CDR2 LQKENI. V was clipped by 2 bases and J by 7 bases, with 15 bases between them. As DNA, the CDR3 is TGTGCCAGCTCACCAGGGGCGGGGGGGGTGCAGCCCCAGCATTTT. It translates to CASSPGAGGVQPQHF.

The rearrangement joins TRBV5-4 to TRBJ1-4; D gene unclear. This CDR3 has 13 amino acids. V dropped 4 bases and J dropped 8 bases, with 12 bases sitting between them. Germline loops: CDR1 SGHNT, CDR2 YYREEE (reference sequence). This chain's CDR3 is CASSRAGEEKLFF. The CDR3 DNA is TGTGCCAGCAGCCGCGCGGGTGAGGAAAAACTGTTTTTT. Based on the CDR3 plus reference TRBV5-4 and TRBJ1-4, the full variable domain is ETGVTQSPTHLIKTRGQQVTLRCSSQSGHNTVSWYQQALGQGPQFIFQYYREEENGRGNFPPRFSGLQFPNYSSELNVNALELDDSALYLCASSRAGEEKLFFGSGTQLSVL.

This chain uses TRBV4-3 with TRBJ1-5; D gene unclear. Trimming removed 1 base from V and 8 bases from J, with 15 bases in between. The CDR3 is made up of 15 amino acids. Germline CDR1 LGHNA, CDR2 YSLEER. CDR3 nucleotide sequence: TGCGCCAGCAGCCAAGCGAGAGGAGGGTTGGAGCCCCAGCATTTT. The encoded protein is CASSQARGGLEPQHF.

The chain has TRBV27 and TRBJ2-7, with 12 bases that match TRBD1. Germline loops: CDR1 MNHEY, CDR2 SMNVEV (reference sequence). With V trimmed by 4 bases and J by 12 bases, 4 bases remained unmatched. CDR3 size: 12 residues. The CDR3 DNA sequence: TGTGCCAGCAGTTCGGGACAGGGGGCGTTGTACTTC. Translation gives CASSSGQGALYF.

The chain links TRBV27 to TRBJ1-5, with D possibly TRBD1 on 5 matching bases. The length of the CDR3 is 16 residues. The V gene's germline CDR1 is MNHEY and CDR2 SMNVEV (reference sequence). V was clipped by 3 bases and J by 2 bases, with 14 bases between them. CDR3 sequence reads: CASSLRGGLGNQPQHF. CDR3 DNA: TGTGCCAGCAGTTTGAGGGGAGGATTGGGCAATCAGCCCCAGCATTTT.

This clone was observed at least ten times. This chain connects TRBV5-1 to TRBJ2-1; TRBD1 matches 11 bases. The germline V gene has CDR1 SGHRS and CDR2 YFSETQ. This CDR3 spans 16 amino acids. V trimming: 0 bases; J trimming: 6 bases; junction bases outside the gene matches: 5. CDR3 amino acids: CASSLVGGTGGNEQFF. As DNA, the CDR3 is TGCGCCAGCAGCTTGGTCGGCGGGACAGGGGGCAATGAGCAGTTCTTC.

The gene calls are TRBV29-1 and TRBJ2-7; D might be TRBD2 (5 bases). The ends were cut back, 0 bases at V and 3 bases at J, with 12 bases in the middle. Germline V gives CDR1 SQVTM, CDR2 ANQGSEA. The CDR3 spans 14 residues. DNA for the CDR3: TGCAGCGTTGAAGATCGAGGAGGTATCTACGAGCAGTACTTC. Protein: CSVEDRGGIYEQYF.

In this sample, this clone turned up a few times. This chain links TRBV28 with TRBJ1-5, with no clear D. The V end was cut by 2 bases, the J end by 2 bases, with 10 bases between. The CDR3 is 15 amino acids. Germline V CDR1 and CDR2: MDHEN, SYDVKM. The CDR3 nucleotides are TGTGCCAGCAGTTTAACCGTGTTGCGCAATCAGCCCCAGCATTTT. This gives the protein CASSLTVLRNQPQHF.

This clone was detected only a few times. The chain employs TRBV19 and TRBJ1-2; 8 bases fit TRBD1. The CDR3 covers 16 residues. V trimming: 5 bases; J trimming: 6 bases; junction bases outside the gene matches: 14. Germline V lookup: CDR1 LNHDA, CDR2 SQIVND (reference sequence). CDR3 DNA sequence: TGTGCCAGTAGTCACCAGGACAGGGCGAATGTTCATGGCTACACCTTC. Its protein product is CASSHQDRANVHGYTF.

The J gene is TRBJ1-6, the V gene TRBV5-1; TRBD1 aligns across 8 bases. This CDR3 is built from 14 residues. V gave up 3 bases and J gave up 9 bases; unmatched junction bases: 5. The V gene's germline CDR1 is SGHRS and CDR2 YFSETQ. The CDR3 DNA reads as TGCGCCAGCAGCTCGACAGGGGACGCTTCACCCCTCCACTTT. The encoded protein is CASSSTGDASPLHF.

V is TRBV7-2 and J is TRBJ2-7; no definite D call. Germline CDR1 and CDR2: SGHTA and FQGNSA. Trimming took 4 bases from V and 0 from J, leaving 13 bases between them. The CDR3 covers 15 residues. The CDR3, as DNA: TGTGCCAGCAGCTATGGGTCCTCAAGCTCCTACGAGCAGTACTTC. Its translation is CASSYGSSSSYEQYF.

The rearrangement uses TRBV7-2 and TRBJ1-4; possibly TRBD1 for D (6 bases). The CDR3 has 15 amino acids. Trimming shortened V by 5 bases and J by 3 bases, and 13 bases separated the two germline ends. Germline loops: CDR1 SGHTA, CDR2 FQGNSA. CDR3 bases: TGTGCCAGCAGCGCCCAGGGGTACGCTAATGAAAAACTGTTTTTT. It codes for CASSAQGYANEKLFF.

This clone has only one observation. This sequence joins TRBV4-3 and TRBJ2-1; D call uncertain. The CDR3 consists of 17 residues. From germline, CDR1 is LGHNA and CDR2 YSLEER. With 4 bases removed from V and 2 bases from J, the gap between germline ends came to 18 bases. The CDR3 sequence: CASSRERTVPPYNEQFF. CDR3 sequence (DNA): TGCGCCAGCAGCCGAGAACGCACGGTACCCCCCTACAATGAGCAGTTCTTC.

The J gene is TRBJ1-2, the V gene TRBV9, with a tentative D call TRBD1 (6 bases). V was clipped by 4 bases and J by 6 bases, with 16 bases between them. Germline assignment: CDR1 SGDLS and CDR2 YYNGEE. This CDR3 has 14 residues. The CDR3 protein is CASSPMGQPDGYTF. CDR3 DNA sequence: TGTGCCAGCAGCCCGATGGGACAACCCGATGGCTACACCTTC.

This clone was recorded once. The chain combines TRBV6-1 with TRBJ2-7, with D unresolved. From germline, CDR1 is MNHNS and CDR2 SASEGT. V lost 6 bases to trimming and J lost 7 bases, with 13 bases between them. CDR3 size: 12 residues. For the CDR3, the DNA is TGTGCCAGCAGGGCCACCCACCAGGAGCAGTACTTC. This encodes CASRATHQEQYF.

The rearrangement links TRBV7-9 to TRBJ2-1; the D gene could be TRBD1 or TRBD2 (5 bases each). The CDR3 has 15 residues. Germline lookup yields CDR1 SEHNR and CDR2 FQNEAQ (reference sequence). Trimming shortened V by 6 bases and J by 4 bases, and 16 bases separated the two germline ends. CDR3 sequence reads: CASSSPGRRYNEQFF. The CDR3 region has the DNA TGTGCCAGCAGTTCCCCGGGACGGAGATACAATGAGCAGTTCTTC.

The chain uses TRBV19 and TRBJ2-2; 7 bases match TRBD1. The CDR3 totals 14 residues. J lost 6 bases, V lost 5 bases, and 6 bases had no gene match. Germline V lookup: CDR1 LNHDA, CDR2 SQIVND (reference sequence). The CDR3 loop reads CASSQGVFPGELFF. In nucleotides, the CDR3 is TGTGCCAGTAGTCAGGGGGTGTTCCCCGGGGAGCTGTTTTTT.

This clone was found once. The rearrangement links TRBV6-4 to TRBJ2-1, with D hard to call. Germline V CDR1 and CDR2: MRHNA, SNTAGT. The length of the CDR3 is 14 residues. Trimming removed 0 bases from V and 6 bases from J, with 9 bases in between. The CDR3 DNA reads TGTGCCAGCAGTGACTCGATTGGAAGCAATGAGCAGTTCTTC. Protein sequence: CASSDSIGSNEQFF.

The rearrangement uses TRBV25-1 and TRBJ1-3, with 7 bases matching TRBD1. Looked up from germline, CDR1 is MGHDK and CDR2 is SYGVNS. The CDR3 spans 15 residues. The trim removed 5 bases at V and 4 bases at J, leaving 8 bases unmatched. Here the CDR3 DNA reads TGTGCCAGCAGTACCCACAGGGGATCCGGAAACACCATATATTTT. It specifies CASSTHRGSGNTIYF. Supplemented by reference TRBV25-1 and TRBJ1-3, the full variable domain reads EADIYQTPRYLVIGTGKKITLECSQTMGHDKMYWYQQDPGMELHLIHYSYGVNSTEKGDLSSESTVSRIRTEHFPLTLESARPSHTSQYLCASSTHRGSGNTIYFGEGSWLTVV.

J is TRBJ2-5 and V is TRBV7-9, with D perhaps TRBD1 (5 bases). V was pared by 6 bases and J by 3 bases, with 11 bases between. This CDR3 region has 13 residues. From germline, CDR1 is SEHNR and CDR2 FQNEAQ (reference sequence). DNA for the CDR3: TGTGCCAGCAGGAGTGTCAGGGAAGAGACCCAGTACTTC. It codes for CASRSVREETQYF.

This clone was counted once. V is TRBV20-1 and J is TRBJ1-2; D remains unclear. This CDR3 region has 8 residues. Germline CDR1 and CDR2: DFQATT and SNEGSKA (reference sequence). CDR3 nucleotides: TGCAGACCCTATGGCTACACCTTC. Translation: CRPYGYTF.

In DNA form, the CDR3 reads TGTGCCATCAGTGAGTTTGTTACCGGGGAGCTGTTTTTT. Its protein is CAISEFVTGELFF. The chain has TRBV10-3 and TRBJ2-2; no reliable D call. Germline loops: CDR1 ENHRY, CDR2 SYGVKD. The CDR3 totals 13 residues. Trimming shortened V by 1 base and J by 5 bases, and 5 bases separated the two germline ends.

CDR3 sequence reads: CASSDGREETQYF. The CDR3 coding sequence is TGTGCCAGCAGTGACGGGAGGGAAGAGACCCAGTACTTC. The chain has TRBV6-6 and TRBJ2-5, with 8 bases matching TRBD2. V lost 5 bases to trimming and J lost 3 bases; unmatched junction nucleotides: 2. CDR1 is MNHNY, CDR2 SVGAGI, per germline (reference sequence). The CDR3 consists of 13 residues.